These T cell receptor beta chains were read from a single sample in a study of cytomegalovirus exposure and HLA in healthy donors. Only in-frame clones appear in the TCRdb table, and some are missing; sequencing was by immunoSEQ multiplex PCR. The repertoire holds some 85,000 clones, with around 76% as singletons. Sequencing was performed on PBMCs. Every receptor here comes from a man aged 18 to 30 in good health and CMV-seropositive. Both conserved end residues are part of each CDR3. A D gene is named only where the DNA matches it firmly. The size field is filled for only some rows; it gives once, few, many or a size class.

V,size,D,J,CDR3,DNA
TRBV27,-,TRBD1,TRBJ1-1,CASSWTGNTEAFF,TGTGCCAGCAGTTGGACAGGGAACACTGAAGCTTTCTTT
TRBV4-1,few,-,TRBJ1-5,CASSQTIGDQPQHF,TGCGCCAGCAGCCAAACAATCGGGGATCAGCCCCAGCATTTT
TRBV29-1,-,TRBD2,TRBJ2-3,CSTQRGTTDTQYF,TGCAGCACGCAGCGGGGAACCACAGATACGCAGTATTTT
TRBV29-1,-,TRBD1,TRBJ1-5,CSVTGGLNQPQHF,TGCAGCGTTACAGGGGGCCTCAATCAGCCCCAGCATTTT
TRBV18,-,-,TRBJ1-5,CASSPGLSNQPQHF,TGTGCCAGCTCCCCGGGACTTAGCAATCAGCCCCAGCATTTT
TRBV9,-,-,TRBJ1-1,CASSPQSGISEAFF,TGTGCCAGCAGCCCCCAATCAGGGATATCTGAAGCTTTCTTT
TRBV29-1,-,-,TRBJ2-7,CSVSYGGAGEQYF,TGCAGCGTCTCATACGGGGGTGCGGGCGAGCAGTACTTC
TRBV11-2,-,-,TRBJ2-2,CASSPSGTGELFF,TGTGCCAGCAGCCCCTCGGGCACCGGGGAGCTGTTTTTT
TRBV7-8,-,TRBD1,TRBJ2-7,CASSSQDRGLYEQYF,TGTGCCAGCAGCTCACAGGACAGGGGGCTTTACGAGCAGTACTTC
TRBV21-1,-,-,TRBJ1-5,CASSGGTRNQPQHF,TGTGCCAGCAGCGGCGGGACCCGCAATCAGCCCCAGCATTTT
TRBV9,-,-,TRBJ1-3,CASSSHVIDTIYF,TGTGCCAGCAGCTCCCATGTGATAGACACCATATATTTT
TRBV28,-,-,TRBJ1-1,CASSLLGGGDTEAFF,TGTGCCAGCAGTTTATTGGGGGGTGGTGATACTGAAGCTTTCTTT
TRBV10-3,once,-,TRBJ2-3,CAISEWRVVTTDTQYF,TGTGCCATCAGTGAGTGGCGGGTAGTAACCACAGATACGCAGTATTTT
TRBV7-2,-,TRBD2,TRBJ2-3,CASSLGGTSGSLTDTQYF,TGTGCCAGCAGCTTAGGAGGGACTAGCGGATCGCTCACAGATACGCAGTATTTT
TRBV5-6,-,-,TRBJ1-1,CASSPTGNTEAFF,TGTGCCAGCAGCCCGACGGGGAACACTGAAGCTTTCTTT
TRBV7-9,-,TRBD1,TRBJ2-3,CASSLVSGQGRADTQYF,TGTGCCAGCAGCCTCGTGAGCGGACAGGGGAGGGCAGATACGCAGTATTTT
TRBV4-2,-,-,TRBJ1-5,CASSQDGFGSSRPQHF,TGTGCCAGCAGCCAAGACGGTTTTGGGAGCTCCCGGCCCCAGCATTTT
TRBV19,-,-,TRBJ1-1,CASSIERGGAFF,TGTGCCAGTAGTATAGAGCGGGGAGGAGCTTTCTTT
TRBV21-1,-,-,TRBJ2-4,CASTPGRIRGNIQYF,TGTGCCAGCACCCCGGGACGGATCAGGGGGAACATTCAGTACTTC
TRBV5-4,once,TRBD2,TRBJ2-3,CASSEGLAGADTQYF,TGTGCCAGCAGCGAGGGACTAGCGGGAGCAGATACGCAGTATTTT
TRBV4-1,once,-,TRBJ2-7,CASSQSQGGALLSYEQYF,TGCGCCAGCAGCCAATCTCAAGGCGGGGCCTTATTATCCTACGAGCAGTACTTC
TRBV2,-,-,TRBJ1-2,CASRWELPGYTF,TGTGCCAGCAGGTGGGAGCTACCTGGCTACACCTTC
TRBV4-2,-,-,TRBJ2-7,CASSQEVDYEQYF,TGTGCCAGCAGCCAAGAAGTAGATTACGAGCAGTACTTC
TRBV11-2,-,-,TRBJ1-4,CASSVGRGRSEKLFF,TGTGCCAGCAGCGTCGGGAGGGGACGGAGTGAAAAACTGTTTTTT